Below, one T cell receptor (beta chain) is given with its context. Per the germline V gene, CDR1 is KGHSH and CDR2 is LQKENI. V lost 6 bases, J lost 1 base, and 12 bases lay in between. This CDR3 has 15 amino acids. Generated by immunoSEQ multiplex PCR, the TCRdb table keeps only in-frame clones and is missing some. The table records about 87,000 clones, 87% of them present only once. This sample was taken from a study of OX40 agonist ivuxolimab in advanced cancers. Study-level background: With ivuxolimab, an agonistic anti-OX40 (CD134) antibody, patients were treated.

The sequencing here drew on CD4+ or CD8+ T cells sorted from blood, taken in a trial of the OX40 agonist ivuxolimab. V usage is TRBV18 and J usage is TRBJ2-2; D not resolved. This sequence originates from an adult with an advanced solid tumor such as melanoma, head and neck, liver or kidney cancer. The CDR3 loop reads CASSRETGNTGELFF. As DNA, the CDR3 is TGTGCCAGCTCCCGAGAGACCGGGAACACCGGGGAGCTGTTTTTT.